The 21 T cell receptor beta chains in this list originate from one sample, sequenced in a study of identical twins. One entry per CDR3 protein, called by TCRdb with MiXCR from the 5' RACE reads. The sample lists fewer than 250,000 distinct CDR3 sequences, about 7.3% seen once, with about 3.6% in the top ten. The sample also formed part of further work on yellow fever vaccine responses in identical twins.

The source material was memory (CD45RO+) T cells sorted from blood. These receptors came from a woman between 18 and 29 years old in good health.

This clonotype occurred many times. CDR3 DNA: TGTGCCATCAGGGCACAGGGTTCCCCTTCCTACGAGCAGTACGTC. Residues: CAIRAQGSPSYEQYV. The chain couples TRBV10-3 to TRBJ2-7, with D maybe TRBD1 (6 bases). The CDR3 totals 15 residues. Germline CDR1 is ENHRY and CDR2 is SYGVKD. V lost 6 bases and J lost 1, with 16 bases in between.

This clonotype was counted ten times or more. The chain combines TRBV2 with TRBJ2-5, with TRBD2 as a possible D gene (5 bases). The CDR3 has 12 amino acids. V was shortened by 8 bases and J by 2 bases, with 9 bases between the two germline ends. Germline CDR1 reads SNHLY; CDR2 reads FYNNEI. The CDR3 DNA is TGTGCCAGCGGGAGACTTCAAGAGACCCAGTACTTC. Encoded protein: CASGRLQETQYF.

This clonotype was recorded at least ten times. J is TRBJ1-6 and V is TRBV20-1; D uncertain. The V and J ends lost 6 bases and 9 bases respectively, with 12 bases between them. Germline V gene sequence: CDR1 DFQATT, CDR2 SNEGSKA (reference sequence). The CDR3 runs 12 residues. CDR3 in amino acids: CSATDASSPLHF. In DNA, the CDR3 is TGCAGTGCCACGGACGCAAGTTCACCCCTCCACTTT.

This sequence joins TRBV6-1 and TRBJ2-2, with D possibly TRBD2 on 5 matching bases. Germline loops: CDR1 MNHNS, CDR2 SASEGT. Trimming removed 2 bases from V and 3 bases from J, with 10 bases in between. CDR3 length: 15 amino acids. CDR3 sequence reads: CASSELGGYTGELFF. The DNA for the CDR3 is TGTGCCAGCAGTGAATTGGGCGGGTACACCGGGGAGCTGTTTTTT.

The DNA for the CDR3 is TGTGCCAGCAGCTTAACGGCCACAGGGGCCGGCACGAATACGCAGTATTTT. It specifies CASSLTATGAGTNTQYF. V is TRBV7-3 and J is TRBJ2-3, with 7 positions matching TRBD1. From germline, CDR1 is SGHTA and CDR2 FQGTGA. CDR3 size: 17 residues. Trimming cost V 0 bases and J 7 bases; bases outside gene matches: 13.

This clonotype has ten or more counts. The chain uses TRBV11-2 and TRBJ2-1, with 14 bases fitting TRBD2. Unmatched junction bases numbered 7, after V lost 5 bases and J lost 4 bases. CDR1 is SGHAT, CDR2 FQNNGV, per germline. This CDR3 is 17 amino acids long. The CDR3: CASSRGTSGSTYNEQFF. The CDR3 nucleotides are TGTGCCAGCAGCCGCGGGACTAGCGGGAGTACATACAATGAGCAGTTCTTC.

This clonotype came up a few times. The chain joins TRBV20-1 to TRBJ2-4; 12 nucleotides agree with TRBD2. V lost 6 bases to trimming and J lost 1 base; unmatched junction nucleotides: 10. Germline CDR1 and CDR2: DFQATT and SNEGSKA (reference sequence). This CDR3 is built from 17 residues. DNA of the CDR3: TGCAGTGCAACGACTAGCGGGAGTGGGGAGGCCAAAAACATTCAGTACTTC. Translating it yields CSATTSGSGEAKNIQYF.

At least ten counts were recorded for this clonotype. The V gene is TRBV7-9, the J gene TRBJ1-5; D gene uncertain. CDR3 size: 13 residues. V shed 1 base and J shed 6 bases, with 7 bases lying between them. CDR1 and CDR2 from the germline V gene are SEHNR and FQNEAQ (reference sequence). CDR3 in DNA: TGTGCCAGCAGCTTAGATAGTGGTCAGCCCCAGCATTTT. It encodes CASSLDSGQPQHF.

This chain joins TRBV7-3 and TRBJ2-3, with 7 nucleotides matching TRBD2. The CDR3 is 15 amino acids. The V segment lost 3 bases and the J segment 4 bases; nucleotides outside the gene matches: 7. CDR1 and CDR2 from the germline V gene are SGHTA and FQGTGA. The CDR3 sequence: CASSLGGGSADTQYF. CDR3 nucleotides: TGTGCCAGCAGCTTGGGCGGCGGGAGCGCAGATACGCAGTATTTT.

The CDR3 sequence: CASSSDRTGGGYTF. CDR3 nucleotide sequence: TGTGCCAGCAGCTCCGATCGTACAGGGGGCGGTTACACCTTC. The genes are TRBV11-3 and TRBJ1-2, with TRBD1 matching 9 bases. CDR3 length: 14 residues. J was trimmed by 11 bases and V by 4 bases; bases with no gene match: 11. CDR1 and CDR2 (germline): SGHNT, YENEEA.

In this sample, this clonotype turned up a few times. The rearrangement joins TRBV10-3 to TRBJ1-6; D is ambiguous. V was trimmed by 0 bases and J by 8 bases, leaving 5 bases between them. From germline, CDR1 is ENHRY and CDR2 SYGVKD. The CDR3 extends over 13 amino acids. The DNA of the CDR3 is TGTGCCATCAGTGAGTCGGAGTATTCACCCCTCCACTTT. Translated, it gives CAISESEYSPLHF.

This clonotype has at least ten counts. The V call is TRBV10-3, the J call TRBJ2-1; TRBD2 agrees at 12 bases. The V and J ends lost 6 bases and 3 bases, in that order; junction bases with no gene match: 3. This CDR3 is built from 15 residues. CDR1 and CDR2 from the germline V gene are ENHRY and SYGVKD. This CDR3 reads CAIRASGRDYNEQFF. The DNA of the CDR3 is TGTGCCATCAGGGCTAGCGGGAGGGACTACAATGAGCAGTTCTTC.

The chain recombines TRBV2 with TRBJ2-7; 10 positions agree with TRBD1. The V segment lost 8 bases and the J segment 5 bases; nucleotides outside the gene matches: 0. Germline V gives CDR1 SNHLY, CDR2 FYNNEI. The CDR3 sequence is 11 residues long. This chain's CDR3 is CASGTGDEQYV. The DNA of the CDR3 is TGTGCCAGCGGGACAGGGGACGAGCAGTACGTC.

In this sample, this clonotype turned up many times. V usage is TRBV29-1 and J usage is TRBJ2-2; tentatively, D is TRBD1 or TRBD2 (5 bases each). Trimming removed 6 bases from V and 5 bases from J, with 19 bases in between. The CDR3 spans 15 residues. The germline V gene encodes CDR1 SQVTM and CDR2 ANQGSEA. The CDR3 protein is CSVSGIQGGTGELFF. CDR3 nucleotides: TGCAGCGTCTCCGGGATTCAGGGTGGGACCGGGGAGCTGTTTTTT.

J is TRBJ2-7 and V is TRBV9; the D gene is possibly TRBD2 (6 bases). V lost 6 bases and J lost 4, with 14 bases in between. There are 13 residues in the CDR3. Germline CDR1 and CDR2: SGDLS and YYNGEE. CDR3 DNA sequence: TGTGCCAGCAATCGGGACTCGGGGTACGAGCAGTACTTC. It is translated as CASNRDSGYEQYF.

In this sample, this clonotype turned up many times. V gene TRBV28 combines with J gene TRBJ2-5; TRBD2 matches at 7 bases. Per the germline V gene, CDR1 is MDHEN and CDR2 is SYDVKM. V lost 8 bases to trimming and J lost 5 bases; unmatched junction nucleotides: 8. There are 13 residues in the CDR3. The CDR3 region is CASLRAGEETQYF. As DNA, the CDR3 is TGTGCCAGCCTTCGGGCGGGAGAGGAGACCCAGTACTTC. Complete variable domain (other parts from reference TRBV28 and TRBJ2-5): DVKVTQSSRYLVKRTGEKVFLECVQDMDHENMFWYRQDPGLGLRLIYFSYDVKMKEKGDIPEGYSVSREKKERFSLILESASTNQTSMYLCASLRAGEETQYFGPGTRLLVL.

The table lists this clonotype with a few counts. V and J are TRBV20-1 and TRBJ1-2; D is unresolved. From germline, CDR1 is DFQATT and CDR2 SNEGSKA (reference sequence). Trimming pared 3 bases from V and 1 base from J, leaving 12 bases between. The CDR3 length is 14 residues. CDR3 nucleotides: TGCAGTGCTAGCCCCCGTACACGTAACTATGGCTACACCTTC. Its translation: CSASPRTRNYGYTF.

Many counts were recorded for this clonotype. This chain uses TRBV27 with TRBJ2-7; tentative D call: TRBD1 (6 bases). This CDR3 has 18 amino acids. Germline CDR1 is MNHEY and CDR2 is SMNVEV (reference sequence). V was clipped by 4 bases and J by 3 bases, with 25 bases between them. CDR3 residues: CASSCPTPTGSSSYEQYV. As DNA, the CDR3 is TGTGCCAGCAGTTGCCCAACCCCTACAGGGTCGAGCAGCTACGAGCAGTACGTC.

The chain carries TRBV29-1 and TRBJ2-6; D ambiguous. In germline, CDR1 is SQVTM, CDR2 ANQGSEA. V lost 4 bases, J lost 0 bases, and 7 bases lay in between. The CDR3 has 14 amino acids. The CDR3 reads CSVAVYSGANVLTF. CDR3 in DNA: TGCAGCGTTGCGGTATACTCTGGGGCCAACGTCCTGACTTTC.

This chain links TRBV6-1 with TRBJ1-1, with TRBD1 identical over 7 bases. After removal of 4 bases from V and 3 bases from J, the junction contained 11 bases not matched to a gene. The CDR3 is made up of 16 amino acids. CDR1 and CDR2 (germline): MNHNS, SASEGT. This CDR3 is CASSGAGGPRYTEAFF. CDR3 nucleotides: TGTGCCAGCAGTGGGGCAGGGGGGCCAAGGTACACTGAAGCTTTCTTT.

V is TRBV7-9 and J is TRBJ2-3; the D is unclear. The CDR3 consists of 13 residues. Germline-derived CDR1 and CDR2 are SEHNR and FQNEAQ (reference sequence). Trimming took off 2 bases at V and 3 bases at J, with 6 bases between the two ends. The CDR3: CASSLQWTDTQYF. In nucleotides, the CDR3 is TGTGCCAGCAGCTTACAATGGACAGATACGCAGTATTTT.